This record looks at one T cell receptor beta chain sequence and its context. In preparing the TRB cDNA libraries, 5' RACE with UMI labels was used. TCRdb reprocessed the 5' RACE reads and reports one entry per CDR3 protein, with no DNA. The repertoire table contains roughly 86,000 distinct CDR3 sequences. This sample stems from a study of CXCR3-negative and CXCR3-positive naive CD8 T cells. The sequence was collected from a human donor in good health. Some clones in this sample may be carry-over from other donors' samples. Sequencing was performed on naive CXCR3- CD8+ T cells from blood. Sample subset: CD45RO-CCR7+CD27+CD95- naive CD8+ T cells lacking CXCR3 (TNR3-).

CDR3 sequence: CASSSQAPTPYDEQYF. The chain joins TRBV5-1 to TRBJ2-7; the D gene TCRdb calls, TRBD1, cannot be checked with no DNA. The CDR3 is 16 residues long. Germline loops: CDR1 SGHRS, CDR2 YFSETQ.